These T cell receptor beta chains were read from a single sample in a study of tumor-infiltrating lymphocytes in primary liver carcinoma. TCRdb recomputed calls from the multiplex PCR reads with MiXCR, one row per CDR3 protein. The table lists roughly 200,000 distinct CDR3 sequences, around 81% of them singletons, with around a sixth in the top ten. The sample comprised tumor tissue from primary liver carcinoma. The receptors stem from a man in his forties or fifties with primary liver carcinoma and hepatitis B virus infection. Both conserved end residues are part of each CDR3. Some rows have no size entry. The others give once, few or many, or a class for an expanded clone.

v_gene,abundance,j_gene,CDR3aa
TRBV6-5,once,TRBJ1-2,CASNYSGTGSNYGFTF
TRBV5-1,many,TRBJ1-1,CASSEAGGSSEAFF
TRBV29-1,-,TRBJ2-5,CSVVLAGGHFSQEIQYF
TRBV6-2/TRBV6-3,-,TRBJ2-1,CASRNSGRTEQFF
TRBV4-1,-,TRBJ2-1,CVSSSRTLMGGVYYEQFF
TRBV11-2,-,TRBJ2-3,CHSSLGDTQYF
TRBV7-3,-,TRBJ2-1,CASSLGPSSYNKQFF
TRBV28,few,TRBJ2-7,CASSLDIYYYEQYF
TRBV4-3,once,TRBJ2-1,CASNQSPPPADNEQFF
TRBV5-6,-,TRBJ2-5,CARSPKGMGGETQYF
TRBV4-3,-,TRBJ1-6,CASSHLIGQGGSPLHF
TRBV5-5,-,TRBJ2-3,CASSLDCVTRTDTQYF
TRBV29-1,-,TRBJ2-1,CNVVGWKGANEQFF
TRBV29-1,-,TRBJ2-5,CSAPFPGGETQYF
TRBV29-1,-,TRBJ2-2,CNVGTSAANNGELFF
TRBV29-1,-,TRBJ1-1,CSVSPGWAMNTEAFF
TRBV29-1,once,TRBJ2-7,CSVRTSGSSIHYEQYF
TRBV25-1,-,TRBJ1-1,CPSTGDRGLTEAFF
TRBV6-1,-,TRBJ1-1,CARSDGRNTEAFF
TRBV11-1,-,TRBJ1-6,CASSRTLVSPLNF
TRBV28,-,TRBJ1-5,CASRSTGASQPQQF
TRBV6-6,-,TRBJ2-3,CVSTRERTDTQYF
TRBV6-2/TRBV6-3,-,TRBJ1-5,CASSSRDSPRGQPQHF
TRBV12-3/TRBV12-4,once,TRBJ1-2,CASSLSPGGRGYTF
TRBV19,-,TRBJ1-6,CATTSLDSPLHF
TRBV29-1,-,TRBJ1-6,CSVSTGTWPSSLLHF
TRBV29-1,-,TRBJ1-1,CSVEDPGGSAEDFF
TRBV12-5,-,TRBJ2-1,CVSGSDVGLKRFF
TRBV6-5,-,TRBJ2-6,CASSYSPTAGANVPTF
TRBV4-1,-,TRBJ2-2,CASSLQGEGSAELFF
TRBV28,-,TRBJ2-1,CASSFAGLAGLSSFNEQLF
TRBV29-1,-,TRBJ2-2,CSVGSSTANTGELLF
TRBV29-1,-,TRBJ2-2,CCALAPGPTGELFF
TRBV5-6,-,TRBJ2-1,CAGSLDMAGIGDEQFF
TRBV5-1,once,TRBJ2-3,CARSFNDSSDTQYF
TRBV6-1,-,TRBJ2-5,CASSEYVPGQVRETQYF
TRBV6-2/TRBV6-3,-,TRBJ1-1,CASCGGAEASF
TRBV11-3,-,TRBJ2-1,CASSLDGGYEQFF
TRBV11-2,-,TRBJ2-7,CASSYGRLYARDQYF
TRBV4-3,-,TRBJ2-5,CASGQAASRRTGETQYF
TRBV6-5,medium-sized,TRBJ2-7,CASSYSLGGEAYEQYF
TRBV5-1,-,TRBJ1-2,CASSDRVDHGYTF
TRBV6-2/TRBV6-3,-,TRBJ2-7,CACSYEVSYEQYF
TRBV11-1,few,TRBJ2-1,CASSIYRSAGGSYNEQFF
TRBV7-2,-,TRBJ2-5,CASSLDRQETQYF
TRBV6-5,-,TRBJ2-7,CASSRMGYEQYF